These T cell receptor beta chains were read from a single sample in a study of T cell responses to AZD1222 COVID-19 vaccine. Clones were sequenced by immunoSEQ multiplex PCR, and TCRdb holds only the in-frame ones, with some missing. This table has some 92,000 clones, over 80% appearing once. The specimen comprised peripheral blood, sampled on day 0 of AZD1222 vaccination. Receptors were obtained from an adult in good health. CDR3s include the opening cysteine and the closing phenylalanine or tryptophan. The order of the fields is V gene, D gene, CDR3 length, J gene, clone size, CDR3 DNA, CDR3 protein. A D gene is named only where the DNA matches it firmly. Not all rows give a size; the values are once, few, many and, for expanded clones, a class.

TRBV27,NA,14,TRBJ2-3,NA,TGTGCCAGCAGTCCAGGGGTTTGGGCAGATACGCAGTATTTT,CASSPGVWADTQYF
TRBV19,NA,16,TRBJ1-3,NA,TGTGCCAGTAGTATAGAGGCGACAGGATCCGGAAACACCATATATTTT,CASSIEATGSGNTIYF
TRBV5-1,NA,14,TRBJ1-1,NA,TGCGCCAGCAGCCCCTCGGCTGGAGGGTTGGGCGCTTTCTTT,CASSPSAGGLGAFF
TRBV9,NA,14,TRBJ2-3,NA,TGTGCCAGCAGCGTAGCGCTCGACACAGATACGCAGTATTTT,CASSVALDTDTQYF
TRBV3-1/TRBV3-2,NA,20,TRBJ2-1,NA,TGTGCCAGCAGCCAAGAAAACCCCCTTAATAGATGGTTAAACTACAATGAGCAGTTCTTC,CASSQENPLNRWLNYNEQFF
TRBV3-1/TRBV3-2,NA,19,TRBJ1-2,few,TGTGCCAGCAGCCAAGATGTGTGGAAGAGGGAGGGGCCTAACTATGGCTACACCTTC,CASSQDVWKREGPNYGYTF
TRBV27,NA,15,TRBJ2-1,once,TGTGCCAGCAGTTTATTGGGGGCGCATTACAATGAGCAGTTCTTC,CASSLLGAHYNEQFF
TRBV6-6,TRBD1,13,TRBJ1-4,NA,TGTGCCAGCAGTGACAGGGGGCTCAAAAAACTGTTTTTT,CASSDRGLKKLFF
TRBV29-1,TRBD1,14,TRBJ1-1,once,TGCAGCGTTGGTTTCAGGGGGCAGAACACTGAAGCTTTCTTT,CSVGFRGQNTEAFF
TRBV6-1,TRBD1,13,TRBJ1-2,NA,TGTGCCAGCAGGCCCGGGACAGGGCCTGGCTACACCTTC,CASRPGTGPGYTF